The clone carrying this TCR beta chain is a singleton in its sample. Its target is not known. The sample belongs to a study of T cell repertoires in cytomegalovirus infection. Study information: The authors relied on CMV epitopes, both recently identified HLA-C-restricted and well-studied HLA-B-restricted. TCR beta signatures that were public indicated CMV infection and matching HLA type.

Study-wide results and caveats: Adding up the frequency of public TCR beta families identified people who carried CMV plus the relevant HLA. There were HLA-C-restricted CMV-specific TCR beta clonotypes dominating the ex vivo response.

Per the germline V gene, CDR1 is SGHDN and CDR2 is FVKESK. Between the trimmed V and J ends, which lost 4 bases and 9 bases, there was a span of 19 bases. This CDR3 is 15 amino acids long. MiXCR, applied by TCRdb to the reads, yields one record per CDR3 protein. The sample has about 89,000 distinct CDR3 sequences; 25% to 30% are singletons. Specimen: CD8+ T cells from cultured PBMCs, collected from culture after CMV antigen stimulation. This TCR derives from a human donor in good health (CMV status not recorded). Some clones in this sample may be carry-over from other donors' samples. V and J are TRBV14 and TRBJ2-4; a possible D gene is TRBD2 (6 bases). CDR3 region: CASSPTGGSRGIQYF. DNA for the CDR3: TGTGCCAGCAGCCCCACCGGGGGAAGTAGGGGCATTCAGTACTTC.